A selection of T cell receptor beta chains follows, all from one sample in a study of radiotherapy plus CTLA-4 blockade in lung cancer. Only in-frame clones appear in the TCRdb table, and some are missing; sequencing was by immunoSEQ multiplex PCR. The table includes approximately 50,000 clones, 55% to 80% detected once. Sequences were derived from peripheral blood, sampled from a patient treated with radiotherapy plus ipilimumab. These receptors all stem from a human donor with non-small cell lung cancer who had a complete response to radiotherapy plus ipilimumab. Both conserved end residues are part of each CDR3. Fields, in order: D gene, J gene, clone size, V gene, CDR3 protein, CDR3 DNA. A D gene is named only where the DNA matches it firmly. Clone size, where shown, is once, few, many, or a class for clones that have expanded.

d_gene: TRBD2; j_gene: TRBJ2-1; abundance: few; v_gene: TRBV27; CDR3aa: CASSRVTGTSGGENEQFF; CDR3nt: TGTGCCAGCAGCCGAGTTACCGGGACTAGCGGGGGGGAGAATGAGCAGTTCTTC
d_gene: .; j_gene: TRBJ1-2; abundance: .; v_gene: TRBV27; CDR3aa: CASSLGGVGYTF; CDR3nt: TGTGCCAGCAGCCTAGGGGGAGTAGGCTACACCTTC
d_gene: TRBD1; j_gene: TRBJ1-2; abundance: .; v_gene: TRBV7-9; CDR3aa: CASAPRGQVYGYTF; CDR3nt: TGTGCCAGCGCACCGCGAGGACAGGTCTATGGCTACACCTTC
d_gene: .; j_gene: TRBJ2-1; abundance: .; v_gene: TRBV4-3; CDR3aa: CASSPLMSSYNEQFF; CDR3nt: TGCGCCAGCAGCCCCCTAATGAGCTCCTACAATGAGCAGTTCTTC
d_gene: .; j_gene: TRBJ1-6; abundance: medium-sized; v_gene: TRBV6-5; CDR3aa: CASSYGVEDWNSPLHF; CDR3nt: TGTGCCAGCAGTTACGGTGTCGAGGATTGGAATTCACCCCTCCACTTT
d_gene: TRBD1; j_gene: TRBJ1-2; abundance: .; v_gene: TRBV2; CDR3aa: CASSAGQGMYGYTF; CDR3nt: TGTGCCAGCAGTGCCGGACAGGGCATGTATGGCTACACCTTC
d_gene: .; j_gene: TRBJ2-7; abundance: few; v_gene: TRBV5-4; CDR3aa: CASSLRQVGSYEQYF; CDR3nt: TGTGCCAGCAGCCTTAGACAGGTGGGGTCCTACGAGCAGTACTTC
d_gene: TRBD2; j_gene: TRBJ2-5; abundance: .; v_gene: TRBV28; CDR3aa: CASSLRTSGRETQYF; CDR3nt: TGTGCCAGCAGTTTAAGGACTAGCGGGAGGGAGACCCAGTACTTC
d_gene: TRBD1; j_gene: TRBJ1-1; abundance: .; v_gene: TRBV18; CDR3aa: CASSPRGTGSDTEAFF; CDR3nt: TGTGCCAGCTCACCACGAGGGACAGGGTCCGACACTGAAGCTTTCTTT
d_gene: TRBD2; j_gene: TRBJ2-1; abundance: .; v_gene: TRBV27; CDR3aa: CASRGTSGVNEQFF; CDR3nt: TGTGCCAGCCGAGGGACTAGCGGGGTCAATGAGCAGTTCTTC
d_gene: .; j_gene: TRBJ2-3; abundance: .; v_gene: TRBV11-2; CDR3aa: CASSPSTDTQYF; CDR3nt: TGTGCCAGCAGCCCTTCGACAGATACGCAGTATTTT
d_gene: TRBD2; j_gene: TRBJ2-7; abundance: .; v_gene: TRBV7-9; CDR3aa: CASSSGLAGAGEQYF; CDR3nt: TGTGCCAGCAGCTCGGGACTAGCGGGGGCTGGGGAGCAGTACTTC
d_gene: TRBD1; j_gene: TRBJ1-5; abundance: .; v_gene: TRBV2; CDR3aa: CASSRQGQGNQPQHF; CDR3nt: TGTGCCAGCAGTAGACAGGGACAGGGCAATCAGCCCCAGCATTTT
d_gene: TRBD1; j_gene: TRBJ1-5; abundance: once; v_gene: TRBV19; CDR3aa: CASSTGGLGQPQHF; CDR3nt: TGTGCCAGTAGTACAGGGGGATTAGGACAGCCCCAGCATTTT
d_gene: .; j_gene: TRBJ1-1; abundance: .; v_gene: TRBV13; CDR3aa: CASSPGRGRGNTEAFF; CDR3nt: TGTGCCAGCAGCCCCGGGCGGGGGAGGGGGAACACTGAAGCTTTCTTT
d_gene: .; j_gene: TRBJ2-2; abundance: .; v_gene: TRBV25-1; CDR3aa: CASTNTGELFF; CDR3nt: TGTGCCAGCACTAACACCGGGGAGCTGTTTTTT
d_gene: .; j_gene: TRBJ2-7; abundance: .; v_gene: TRBV7-2; CDR3aa: CASSLGETSSEQYF; CDR3nt: TGTGCCAGCAGCTTAGGGGAGACTAGTTCCGAGCAGTACTTC
d_gene: TRBD2; j_gene: TRBJ2-5; abundance: .; v_gene: TRBV2; CDR3aa: CASSEGLAGGQETQYF; CDR3nt: TGTGCCAGCAGTGAAGGACTAGCGGGGGGCCAAGAGACCCAGTACTTC
d_gene: .; j_gene: TRBJ2-1; abundance: .; v_gene: TRBV29-1; CDR3aa: CSVAPRVEQFF; CDR3nt: TGCAGCGTTGCCCCTAGAGTTGAGCAGTTCTTC
d_gene: TRBD1; j_gene: TRBJ1-1; abundance: .; v_gene: TRBV25-1; CDR3aa: CASSDREVWTEAFF; CDR3nt: TGTGCCAGCAGCGACAGGGAGGTTTGGACTGAAGCTTTCTTT
d_gene: .; j_gene: TRBJ1-3; abundance: .; v_gene: TRBV2; CDR3aa: CASSERGGNTIYF; CDR3nt: TGTGCCAGCAGTGAGAGAGGTGGAAACACCATATATTTT
d_gene: .; j_gene: TRBJ2-2; abundance: once; v_gene: TRBV28; CDR3aa: CASSSQYTGELFF; CDR3nt: TGTGCCAGCAGTTCTCAGTACACCGGGGAGCTGTTTTTT
d_gene: TRBD1; j_gene: TRBJ1-2; abundance: .; v_gene: TRBV11-2; CDR3aa: CASSPPDRAGYGYTF; CDR3nt: TGTGCCAGCAGCCCCCCCGACAGGGCGGGGTATGGCTACACCTTC
d_gene: TRBD2; j_gene: TRBJ2-1; abundance: .; v_gene: TRBV19; CDR3aa: CASSAGGSYNEQFF; CDR3nt: TGTGCCAGTAGTGCGGGAGGGTCCTACAATGAGCAGTTCTTC
d_gene: .; j_gene: TRBJ1-2; abundance: .; v_gene: TRBV30; CDR3aa: CAWRRQGTHGYTF; CDR3nt: TGTGCCTGGAGAAGGCAGGGGACCCATGGCTACACCTTC
d_gene: TRBD1; j_gene: TRBJ2-7; abundance: .; v_gene: TRBV15; CDR3aa: CATQPGQGGPYEQYF; CDR3nt: TGTGCCACCCAGCCAGGACAGGGGGGCCCCTACGAGCAGTACTTC
d_gene: TRBD2; j_gene: TRBJ2-5; abundance: medium-sized; v_gene: TRBV7-9; CDR3aa: CASSLGPSGGEETQYF; CDR3nt: TGTGCCAGCAGCTTAGGTCCTAGCGGGGGAGAAGAGACCCAGTACTTC
d_gene: TRBD2; j_gene: TRBJ2-3; abundance: .; v_gene: TRBV2; CDR3aa: CASKSSGISTDTQYF; CDR3nt: TGTGCCAGCAAATCTAGCGGAATTAGCACAGATACGCAGTATTTT
d_gene: TRBD1; j_gene: TRBJ1-2; abundance: .; v_gene: TRBV7-2; CDR3aa: CASRRGQGETSGYTF; CDR3nt: TGTGCCAGCAGGCGAGGACAGGGGGAAACAAGTGGCTACACCTTC
d_gene: TRBD2; j_gene: TRBJ2-1; abundance: .; v_gene: TRBV5-6; CDR3aa: CASSISGGPYNEQFF; CDR3nt: TGTGCCAGCAGCATTAGCGGGGGGCCCTACAATGAGCAGTTCTTC
d_gene: .; j_gene: TRBJ1-2; abundance: few; v_gene: TRBV10-2; CDR3aa: CASMGRVDYYGYTF; CDR3nt: TGCGCCAGCATGGGGAGAGTCGATTACTATGGCTACACCTTC